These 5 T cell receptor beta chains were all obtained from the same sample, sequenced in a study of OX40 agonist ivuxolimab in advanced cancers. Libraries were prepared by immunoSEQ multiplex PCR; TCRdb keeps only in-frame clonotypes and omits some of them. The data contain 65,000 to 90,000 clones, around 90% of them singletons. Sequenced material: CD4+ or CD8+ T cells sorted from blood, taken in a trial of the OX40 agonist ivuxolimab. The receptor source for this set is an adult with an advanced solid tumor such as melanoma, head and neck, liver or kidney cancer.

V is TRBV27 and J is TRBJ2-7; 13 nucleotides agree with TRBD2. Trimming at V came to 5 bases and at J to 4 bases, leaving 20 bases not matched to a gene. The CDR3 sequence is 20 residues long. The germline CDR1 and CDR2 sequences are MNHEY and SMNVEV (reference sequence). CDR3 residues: CASSLRGLAGVSHKYYEQYF. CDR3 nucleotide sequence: TGTGCCAGCAGTCTCCGAGGACTAGCGGGAGTATCTCATAAGTATTACGAGCAGTACTTC.

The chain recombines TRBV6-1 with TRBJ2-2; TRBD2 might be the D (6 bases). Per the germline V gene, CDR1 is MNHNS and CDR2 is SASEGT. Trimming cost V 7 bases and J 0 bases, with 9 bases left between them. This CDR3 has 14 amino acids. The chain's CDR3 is CASIGLSNTGELFF. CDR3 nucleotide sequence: TGTGCCAGCATTGGACTATCGAACACCGGGGAGCTGTTTTTT.

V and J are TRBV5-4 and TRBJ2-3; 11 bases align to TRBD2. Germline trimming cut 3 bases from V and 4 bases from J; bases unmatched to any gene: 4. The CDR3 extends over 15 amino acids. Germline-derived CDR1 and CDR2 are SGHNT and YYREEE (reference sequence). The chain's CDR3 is CASSSLAGAADTQYF. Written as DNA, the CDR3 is TGTGCCAGCAGCTCACTAGCGGGAGCTGCAGATACGCAGTATTTT.

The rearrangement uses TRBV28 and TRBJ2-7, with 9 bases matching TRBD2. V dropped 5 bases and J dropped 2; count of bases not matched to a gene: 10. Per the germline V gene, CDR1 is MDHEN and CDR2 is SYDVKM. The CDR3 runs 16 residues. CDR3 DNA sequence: TGTGCCAGCAGTAGGACTAGCGAACAGAGCCCCTACGAGCAGTACTTC. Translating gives CASSRTSEQSPYEQYF.

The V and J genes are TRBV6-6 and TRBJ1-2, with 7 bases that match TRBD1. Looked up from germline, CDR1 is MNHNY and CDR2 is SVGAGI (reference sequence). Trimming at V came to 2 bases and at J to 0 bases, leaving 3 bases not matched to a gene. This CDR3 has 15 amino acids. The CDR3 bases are TGTGCCAGCAGTTACGACAGGGCCCCTAACTATGGCTACACCTTC. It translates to CASSYDRAPNYGYTF.